The next 16 T cell receptor beta chains were all read from a single sample in a study of technical replicates of blood from a few donors. Clones were read by immunoSEQ multiplex PCR, and TCRdb kept only the in-frame ones, dropping some. The sample lists 65,000 to 80,000 clones; 93% were seen once. Sequenced sample: T cells isolated from PBMCs. The receptors derive from a human donor in good health.

To note about this clone: The same CDR3 can be traced to other DNA sequences in this sample. J is TRBJ2-7 and V is TRBV27; TRBD1 matches at 8 bases. V was clipped by 3 bases and J by 4 bases; unmatched bases: 5. Looked up from germline, CDR1 is MNHEY and CDR2 is SMNVEV (reference sequence). CDR3 length equals 14 residues. The CDR3 region is CASSFGQGLYEQYF. The CDR3 DNA reads as TGTGCCAGCAGTTTTGGACAGGGTCTATACGAGCAGTACTTC.

The chain has TRBV28 and TRBJ2-7; a weak D match, TRBD1 (5 bases). The length of the CDR3 is 15 residues. Germline lookup yields CDR1 MDHEN and CDR2 SYDVKM. V lost 5 bases and J 2 bases, leaving 16 bases between the germline ends. The DNA of the CDR3 is TGTGCCAGCAGTCCTAGTTTAGGGGAAACCTACGAGCAGTACTTC. Protein sequence: CASSPSLGETYEQYF.

V gene TRBV6-5 combines with J gene TRBJ1-2, with TRBD1 identical over 7 bases. Per the germline V gene, CDR1 is MNHEY and CDR2 is SVGAGI. CDR3 length: 12 residues. The V and J ends lost 4 bases and 5 bases, in that order; junction bases with no gene match: 1. The CDR3 region has the DNA TGTGCCAGCAGTTTACAGGGGTATGGCTACACCTTC. Translation gives CASSLQGYGYTF.

Written as DNA, the CDR3 is TGCGCCAGCAGTGAGTCAGGAGGGGTCAAAGCTTTCTTT. It specifies CASSESGGVKAFF. This sequence joins TRBV10-1 and TRBJ1-1, with a tentative D call TRBD1 (5 bases). V was clipped by 0 bases and J by 9 bases, with 11 bases between them. CDR3 length: 13 residues. Germline CDR1 and CDR2: WNHNN and SYGVQD (reference sequence).

This clone was recorded only once. The chain uses TRBV27 and TRBJ2-7; D gene ambiguous. Trimming cost V 2 bases and J 6 bases, with 5 bases left between them. Germline assignment: CDR1 MNHEY and CDR2 SMNVEV (reference sequence). This CDR3 comprises 11 residues. Written as DNA, the CDR3 is TGTGCCAGCAGTTTACTTATCGAGCAGTACTTC. Amino acid sequence: CASSLLIEQYF.

The chain joins TRBV29-1 to TRBJ2-7, with 8 bases aligning to TRBD1. The junction had 5 bases not matched to a gene; V was cut back by 3 bases and J by 1 base. The germline gives CDR1 SQVTM, CDR2 ANQGSEA. The CDR3 contains 14 residues. DNA for the CDR3: TGCAGCGTTGAGCGCCGGGACAGGTCCTACGAGCAGTACTTC. Translated: CSVERRDRSYEQYF.

The chain couples TRBV4-3 to TRBJ2-2; D not resolved. Trimming shortened V by 1 base and J by 4 bases, and 13 bases separated the two germline ends. Germline loops: CDR1 LGHNA, CDR2 YSLEER. The CDR3 is 16 residues long. This CDR3 reads CASSQALTLTTGELFF. CDR3 nucleotide sequence: TGCGCCAGCAGCCAAGCGCTAACTCTCACCACCGGGGAGCTGTTTTTT.

About this clone itself: Other DNA sequences in the sample encode the same CDR3. In DNA, the CDR3 is TGTGCCAGCAGCCTACGACAAGCCTACGAGCAGTACTTC. Its protein product is CASSLRQAYEQYF. This sequence joins TRBV4-2 and TRBJ2-7; D remains unclear. With 4 bases removed from V and 2 bases from J, the gap between germline ends came to 9 bases. The germline gives CDR1 LGHNA, CDR2 YNFKEQ. The CDR3 has 13 residues.

The chain combines TRBV19 with TRBJ1-5, with D perhaps matching TRBD1 (6 bases). Germline assignment: CDR1 LNHDA and CDR2 SQIVND (reference sequence). V shed 7 bases and J shed 6 bases, with 19 bases lying between them. This CDR3 has 15 amino acids. CDR3 DNA sequence: TGTGCCAGTAACCAACCACAGGGCAGCCCTCAGCCCCAGCATTTT. It specifies CASNQPQGSPQPQHF.

J is TRBJ1-2 and V is TRBV29-1, with 8 positions matching TRBD1. J was trimmed by 7 bases and V by 3 bases; bases with no gene match: 10. Germline values: CDR1 SQVTM, CDR2 ANQGSEA. This CDR3 has 14 amino acids. CDR3: CSVDRAGQAIGYTF. CDR3 in DNA: TGCAGCGTTGATAGGGCGGGACAGGCGATTGGCTACACCTTC.

This clone was observed a single time. The J gene is TRBJ1-2, the V gene TRBV15, with a possible D match to TRBD1 (6 bases). The CDR3 is 15 amino acids. The ends were cut back, 3 bases at V and 3 bases at J, with 14 bases in the middle. Germline V gives CDR1 LNHNV, CDR2 YYDKDF (reference sequence). In DNA, the CDR3 is TGTGCCACCAGCAGCGGTTACCAGGGGTACTATGGCTACACCTTC. This codes for CATSSGYQGYYGYTF.

A remark on this clone: A read error may account for a junction end that differs from germline. This rearrangement joins TRBV5-8 to TRBJ1-3; D possibly corresponds to TRBD1 (6 bases). The CDR3 loop spans 14 amino acids. Germline V gives CDR1 SGHTS, CDR2 YDEGEE. In DNA form, the CDR3 reads TGTGCCAGCAGCTTTAGGGGGTTTGGATACACCATATATTTT. Protein product: CASSFRGFGYTIYF.

This clone was seen a few times. V and J are TRBV6-1 and TRBJ2-7; D is possibly TRBD2 (6 bases). The germline V and J ends were trimmed by 5 bases and 0 bases, with 11 bases remaining between them. The CDR3 spans 14 residues. Germline values: CDR1 MNHNS, CDR2 SASEGT. CDR3 loop: CASSPGLRSYEQYF. The CDR3 bases are TGTGCCAGCAGTCCGGGACTTCGCTCCTACGAGCAGTACTTC.

The chain has TRBV18 and TRBJ2-1; 10 bases are a match to TRBD1. The CDR3 is made up of 15 amino acids. Germline CDR1 and CDR2: KGHSH and LQKENI. V lost 3 bases and J lost 7; bases outside the gene matches: 6. The CDR3 region has the DNA TGTGCCAGCTCACCCTCCGGGACAGGGGATAATGAGCAGTTCTTC. Its translation: CASSPSGTGDNEQFF.

This chain links TRBV10-1 with TRBJ1-1; D gene unclear. This CDR3 is 10 amino acids long. V lost 8 bases and J 1 base, leaving 2 bases between the germline ends. The V gene's germline CDR1 is WNHNN and CDR2 SYGVQD (reference sequence). The chain's CDR3 is CASRNTEAFF. The CDR3 DNA reads as TGCGCCAGCCGGAACACTGAAGCTTTCTTT.

The chain combines TRBV6-6 with TRBJ2-4; the match to TRBD2 covers 10 bases. The ends lost 2 bases at V and 7 bases at J; junction bases unmatched: 5. Germline V gene sequence: CDR1 MNHNY, CDR2 SVGAGI (reference sequence). This CDR3 region has 15 residues. CDR3 loop: CASSYEREGRNIQYF. CDR3 DNA sequence: TGTGCCAGCAGTTACGAGCGGGAGGGCCGGAACATTCAGTACTTC.